Given below is one TCR beta chain in context. Looked up from germline, CDR1 is MDHEN and CDR2 is SYDVKM. The CDR3 length is 12 residues. The V end lost 7 bases, the J end lost 7 bases, and 13 bases lay between the germline ends. These data are taken from a study of cytomegalovirus exposure and HLA in healthy donors. It was with 60 Vbeta and 13 Jbeta primers that the PCR ran. Profiling relied on immunoSEQ multiplex PCR, and the TCRdb table lists in-frame clones only, not all of them. The profile shows approximately 140,000 clones, 65% to 80% of them singletons. The V call is TRBV28, the J call TRBJ2-5; no reliable D call. This receptor was taken from a woman between 40 and 50 years old in good health and CMV-seronegative. The sequencing sample was made of PBMCs. The CDR3 DNA sequence: TGTGCCAGCACTGACTGTCGTGGGACCCAGTACTTC. This encodes CASTDCRGTQYF. Full variable domain (outside the CDR3, taken from reference TRBV28 and TRBJ2-5): DVKVTQSSRYLVKRTGEKVFLECVQDMDHENMFWYRQDPGLGLRLIYFSYDVKMKEKGDIPEGYSVSREKKERFSLILESASTNQTSMYLCASTDCRGTQYFGPGTRLLVL.